A selection of T cell receptor beta chains follows, all from one sample in a study of brain T cells in children with intractable seizures. The protocol was immunoSEQ multiplex PCR, while the TCRdb copy is restricted to in-frame clones and leaves out a portion. Here the sample spans fewer than 9,500 clones, roughly 73% being singletons. Sequenced material: resected brain tissue, taken at surgery. The receptors here all came from a boy in the first two years of life with tuberous sclerosis and intractable seizures. CDR3s include the opening cysteine and the closing phenylalanine or tryptophan. D genes are given only for firm matches. Clone size is given for some rows only: seen once, a few or many times, or a class if the clone is expanded.

>NA|TRBJ2-3|TRBV19|NA
TGTGCCAGTAGTATGGGGGGAGATACGCAGTATTTT
CASSMGGDTQYF
>NA|TRBJ1-2|TRBV11-3|NA
TGTGCCAGCAGCTTAGCCCAGGAGTATTATGGCTACACCTTC
CASSLAQEYYGYTF
>NA|TRBJ1-2|TRBV3-1/TRBV3-2|TRBD1
TGTGCCAGCAGCCAAGATGTCTCGCAGGGGGCGTATGGCTACACCTTC
CASSQDVSQGAYGYTF
>NA|TRBJ2-7|TRBV2|NA
TGTGCCAGCAGCCAAGGGGTTTCCGAGCAGTACTTC
CASSQGVSEQYF
>once|TRBJ2-3|TRBV6-4|NA
TGTGCCAGCAGTGACTCGACTAGAGATACGCAGTATTTT
CASSDSTRDTQYF
>NA|TRBJ1-2|TRBV7-9|TRBD1
TGTGCCAGCAGCTTGGGACAGGGAGACTATGGCTACACCTTC
CASSLGQGDYGYTF
>NA|TRBJ2-1|TRBV7-3|NA
TGTGCCAGCAGCTTTGGCAGATACAATGAGCAGTTCTTC
CASSFGRYNEQFF
>NA|TRBJ1-1|TRBV6-5|NA
TGTGCCAGCAGCATAACAGGGATGTACACTGAAGCTTTCTTT
CASSITGMYTEAFF
>few|TRBJ1-5|TRBV7-2|NA
TGTGCCAGCAGCTTAGCTGGGAATAGCAATCAGCCCCAGCATTTT
CASSLAGNSNQPQHF
>NA|TRBJ1-2|TRBV19|NA
TGTGCCAGTATCGGGCGCTATGGCTACACCTTC
CASIGRYGYTF
>few|TRBJ1-1|TRBV6-1|NA
TGTGCCATCGGAGGGGCCACTGAAGCTTTCTTT
CAIGGATEAFF